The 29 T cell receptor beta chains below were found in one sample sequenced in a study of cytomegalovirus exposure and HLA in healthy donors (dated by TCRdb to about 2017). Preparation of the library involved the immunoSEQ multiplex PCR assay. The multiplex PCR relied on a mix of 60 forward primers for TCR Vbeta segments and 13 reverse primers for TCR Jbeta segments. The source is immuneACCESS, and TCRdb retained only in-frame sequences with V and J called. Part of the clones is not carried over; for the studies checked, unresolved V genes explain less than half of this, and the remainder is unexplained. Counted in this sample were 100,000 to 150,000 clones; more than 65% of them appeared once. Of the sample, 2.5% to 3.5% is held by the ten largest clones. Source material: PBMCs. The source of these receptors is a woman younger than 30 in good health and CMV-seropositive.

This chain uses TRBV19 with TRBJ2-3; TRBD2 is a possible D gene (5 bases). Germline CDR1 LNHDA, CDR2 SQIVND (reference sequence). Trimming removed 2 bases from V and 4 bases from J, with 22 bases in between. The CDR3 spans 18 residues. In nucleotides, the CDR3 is TGTGCCAGTAGTATAAAGGTCGCGGGTTGGATTCTTGCAGATACGCAGTATTTT. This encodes CASSIKVAGWILADTQYF.

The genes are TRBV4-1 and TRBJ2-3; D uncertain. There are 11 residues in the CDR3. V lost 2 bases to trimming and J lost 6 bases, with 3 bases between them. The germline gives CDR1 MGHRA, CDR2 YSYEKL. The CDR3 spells CASSQHDTQYF. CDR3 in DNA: TGCGCCAGCAGCCAACATGATACGCAGTATTTT.

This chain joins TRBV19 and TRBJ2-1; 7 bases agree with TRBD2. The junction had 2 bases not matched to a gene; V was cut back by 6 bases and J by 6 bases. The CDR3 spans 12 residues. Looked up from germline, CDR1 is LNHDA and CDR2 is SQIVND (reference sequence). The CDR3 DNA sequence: TGTGCCAGTAGGGGAGGGACCAATGAGCAGTTCTTC. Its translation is CASRGGTNEQFF. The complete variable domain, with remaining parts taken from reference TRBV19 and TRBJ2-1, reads DGGITQSPKYLFRKEGQNVTLSCEQNLNHDAMYWYRQDPGQGLRLIYYSQIVNDFQKGDIAEGYSVSREKKESFPLTVTSAQKNPTAFYLCASRGGTNEQFFGPGTRLTVL.

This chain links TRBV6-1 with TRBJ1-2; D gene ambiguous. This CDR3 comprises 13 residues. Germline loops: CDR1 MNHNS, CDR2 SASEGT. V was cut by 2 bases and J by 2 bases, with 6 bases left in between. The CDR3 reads CASSEWQNYGYTF. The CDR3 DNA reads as TGTGCCAGCAGTGAATGGCAGAACTATGGCTACACCTTC.

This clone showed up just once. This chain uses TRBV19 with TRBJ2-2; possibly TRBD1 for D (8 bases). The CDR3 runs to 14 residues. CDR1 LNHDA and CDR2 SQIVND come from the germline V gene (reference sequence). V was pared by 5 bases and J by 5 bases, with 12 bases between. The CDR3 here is CASSYRGGTGELFF. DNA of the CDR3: TGTGCCAGTAGTTACAGGGGGGGTACCGGGGAGCTGTTTTTT.

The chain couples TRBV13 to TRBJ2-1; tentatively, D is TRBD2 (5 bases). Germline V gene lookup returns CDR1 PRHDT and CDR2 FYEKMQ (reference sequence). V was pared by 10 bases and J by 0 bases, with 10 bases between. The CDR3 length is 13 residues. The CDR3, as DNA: TGTGCCACAACTGGGAGCTCCTACAATGAGCAGTTCTTC. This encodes CATTGSSYNEQFF.

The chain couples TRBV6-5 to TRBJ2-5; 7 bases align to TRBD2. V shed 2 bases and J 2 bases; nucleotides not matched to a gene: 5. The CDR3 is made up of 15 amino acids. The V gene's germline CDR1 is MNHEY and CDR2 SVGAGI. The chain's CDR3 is CASSYHRGVQETQYF. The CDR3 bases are TGTGCCAGCAGTTACCACCGGGGGGTACAAGAGACCCAGTACTTC.

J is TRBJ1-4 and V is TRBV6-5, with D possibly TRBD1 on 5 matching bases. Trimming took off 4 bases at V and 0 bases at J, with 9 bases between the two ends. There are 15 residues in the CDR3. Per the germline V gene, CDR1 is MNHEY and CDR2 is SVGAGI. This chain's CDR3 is CASSFQGATNEKLFF. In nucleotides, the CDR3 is TGTGCCAGCAGTTTCCAGGGTGCAACTAATGAAAAACTGTTTTTT.

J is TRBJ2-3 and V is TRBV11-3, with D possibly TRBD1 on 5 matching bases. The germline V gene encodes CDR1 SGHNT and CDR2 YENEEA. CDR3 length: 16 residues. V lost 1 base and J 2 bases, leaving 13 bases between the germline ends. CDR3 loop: CASSLGLQGNTDTQYF. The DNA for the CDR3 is TGTGCCAGCAGCTTAGGCCTCCAGGGAAACACAGATACGCAGTATTTT.

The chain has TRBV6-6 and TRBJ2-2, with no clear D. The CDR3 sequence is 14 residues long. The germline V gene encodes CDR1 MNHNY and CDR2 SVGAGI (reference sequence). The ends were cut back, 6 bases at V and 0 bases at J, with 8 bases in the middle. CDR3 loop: CASSPLANTGELFF. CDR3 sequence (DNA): TGTGCCAGCAGCCCTCTTGCGAACACCGGGGAGCTGTTTTTT.

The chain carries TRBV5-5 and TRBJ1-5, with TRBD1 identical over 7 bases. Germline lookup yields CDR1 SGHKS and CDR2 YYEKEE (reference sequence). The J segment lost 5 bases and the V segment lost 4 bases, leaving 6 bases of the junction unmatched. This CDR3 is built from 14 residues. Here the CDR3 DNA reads TGTGCCAGCAGCCTAGCAGGGGGGTATCAGCCCCAGCATTTT. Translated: CASSLAGGYQPQHF.

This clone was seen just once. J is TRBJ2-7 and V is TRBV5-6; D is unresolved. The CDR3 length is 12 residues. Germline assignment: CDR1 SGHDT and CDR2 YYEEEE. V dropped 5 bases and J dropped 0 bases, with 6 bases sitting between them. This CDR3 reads CASSLSSYEQYF. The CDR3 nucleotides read TGTGCCAGCAGTCTGAGCTCCTACGAGCAGTACTTC.

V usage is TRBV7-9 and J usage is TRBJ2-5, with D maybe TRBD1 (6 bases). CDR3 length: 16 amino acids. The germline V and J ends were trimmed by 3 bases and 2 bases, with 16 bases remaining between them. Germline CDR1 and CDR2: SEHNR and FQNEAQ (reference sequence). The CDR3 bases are TGTGCCAGCAGCTTTACGGTGGGACAACTACAAGAGACCCAGTACTTC. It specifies CASSFTVGQLQETQYF. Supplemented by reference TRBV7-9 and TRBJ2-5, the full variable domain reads DTGVSQNPRHKITKRGQNVTFRCDPISEHNRLYWYRQTLGQGPEFLTYFQNEAQLEKSRLLSDRFSAERPKGSFSTLEIQRTEQGDSAMYLCASSFTVGQLQETQYFGPGTRLLVL.

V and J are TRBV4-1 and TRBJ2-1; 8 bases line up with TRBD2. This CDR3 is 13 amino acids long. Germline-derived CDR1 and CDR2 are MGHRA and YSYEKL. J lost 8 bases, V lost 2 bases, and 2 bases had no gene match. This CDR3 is CASSQIAGYEQFF. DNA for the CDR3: TGCGCCAGCAGCCAAATAGCGGGGTATGAGCAGTTCTTC.

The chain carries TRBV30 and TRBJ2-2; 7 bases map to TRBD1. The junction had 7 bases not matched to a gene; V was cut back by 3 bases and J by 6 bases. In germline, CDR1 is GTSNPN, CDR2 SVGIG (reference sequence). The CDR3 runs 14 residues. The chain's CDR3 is CAWRGTARSGELFF. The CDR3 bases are TGTGCCTGGAGGGGGACAGCGAGATCCGGGGAGCTGTTTTTT.

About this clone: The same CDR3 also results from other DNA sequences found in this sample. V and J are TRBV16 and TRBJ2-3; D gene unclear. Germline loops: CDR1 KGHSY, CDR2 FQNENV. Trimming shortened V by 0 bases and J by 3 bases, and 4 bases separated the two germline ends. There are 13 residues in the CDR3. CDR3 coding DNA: TGTGCCAGCAGCCAATCCCGTACAGATACGCAGTATTTT. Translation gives CASSQSRTDTQYF.

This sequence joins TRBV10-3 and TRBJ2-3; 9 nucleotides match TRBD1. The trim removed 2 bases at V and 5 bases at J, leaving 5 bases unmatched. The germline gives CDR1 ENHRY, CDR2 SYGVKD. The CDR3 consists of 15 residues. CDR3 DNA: TGTGCCATCAGTGAGCAGGGACAGGGTGGAGATACGCAGTATTTT. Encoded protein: CAISEQGQGGDTQYF.

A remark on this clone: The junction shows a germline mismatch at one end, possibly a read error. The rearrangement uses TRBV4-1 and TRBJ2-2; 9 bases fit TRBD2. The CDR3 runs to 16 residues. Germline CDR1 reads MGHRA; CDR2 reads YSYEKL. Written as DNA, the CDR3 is TGCGCCAGCAACCAACCTCTAGCGGGGTACACCGGGGAGCTGTTTTTT. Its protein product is CASNQPLAGYTGELFF.

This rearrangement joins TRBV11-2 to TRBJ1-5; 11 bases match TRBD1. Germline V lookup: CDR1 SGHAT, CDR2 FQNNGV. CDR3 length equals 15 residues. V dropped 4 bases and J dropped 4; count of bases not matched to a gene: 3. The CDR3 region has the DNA TGTGCCAGCAGCTGGGGGACAGGGGGTAATCAGCCCCAGCATTTT. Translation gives CASSWGTGGNQPQHF.

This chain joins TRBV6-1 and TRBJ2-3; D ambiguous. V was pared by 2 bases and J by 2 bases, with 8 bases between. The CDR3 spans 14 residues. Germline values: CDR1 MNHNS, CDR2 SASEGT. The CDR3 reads CASSESLLTDTQYF. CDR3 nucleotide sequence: TGTGCCAGCAGTGAAAGTCTACTCACAGATACGCAGTATTTT.

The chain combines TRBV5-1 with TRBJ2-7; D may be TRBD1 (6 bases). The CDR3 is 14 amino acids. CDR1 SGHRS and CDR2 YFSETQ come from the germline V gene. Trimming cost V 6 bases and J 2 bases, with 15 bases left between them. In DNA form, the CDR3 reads TGCGCCAGCACCCCCCCGGACAGACCCTACGAGCAGTACTTC. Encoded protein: CASTPPDRPYEQYF.

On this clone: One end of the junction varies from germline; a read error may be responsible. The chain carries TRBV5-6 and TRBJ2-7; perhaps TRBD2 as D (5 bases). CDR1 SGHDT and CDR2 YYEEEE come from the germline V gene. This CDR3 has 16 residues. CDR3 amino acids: CASSFRGSSIPYEQCF. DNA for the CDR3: TGTGCCAGCAGCTTTAGAGGGTCATCAATCCCCTACGAGCAGTGCTTC.

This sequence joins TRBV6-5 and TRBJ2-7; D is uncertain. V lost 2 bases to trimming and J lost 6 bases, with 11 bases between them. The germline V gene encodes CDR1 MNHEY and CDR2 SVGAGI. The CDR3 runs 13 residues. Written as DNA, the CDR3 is TGTGCCAGCAGTTACGACACATTCCGCGAGCAGTACTTC. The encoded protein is CASSYDTFREQYF.

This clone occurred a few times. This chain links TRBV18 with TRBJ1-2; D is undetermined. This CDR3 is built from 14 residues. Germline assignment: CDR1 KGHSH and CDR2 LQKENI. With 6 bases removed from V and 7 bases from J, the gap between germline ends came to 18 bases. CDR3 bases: TGTGCCAGCTCCCCCTCAATGGATGGGCTTGGCTACACCTTC. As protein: CASSPSMDGLGYTF.

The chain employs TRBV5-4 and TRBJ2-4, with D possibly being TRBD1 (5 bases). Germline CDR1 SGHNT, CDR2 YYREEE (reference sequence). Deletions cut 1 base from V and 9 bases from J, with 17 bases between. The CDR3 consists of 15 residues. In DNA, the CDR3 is TGTGCCAGCAGCTTGTTTTCAGGGCCCCTCGGCATTCAGTACTTC. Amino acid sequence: CASSLFSGPLGIQYF.

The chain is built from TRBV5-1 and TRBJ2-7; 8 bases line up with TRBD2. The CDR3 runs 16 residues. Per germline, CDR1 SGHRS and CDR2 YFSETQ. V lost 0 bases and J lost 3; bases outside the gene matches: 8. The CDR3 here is CASSLGRGRGGYEQYF. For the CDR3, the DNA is TGCGCCAGCAGCTTGGGTCGGGGACGGGGGGGCTACGAGCAGTACTTC.

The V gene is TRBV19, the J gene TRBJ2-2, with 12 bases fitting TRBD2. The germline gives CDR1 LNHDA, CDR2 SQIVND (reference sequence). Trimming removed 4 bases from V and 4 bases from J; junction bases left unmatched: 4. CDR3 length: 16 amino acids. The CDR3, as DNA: TGTGCCAGTAGTACCCGACTAGCGGGGGTCACCGGGGAGCTGTTTTTT. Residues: CASSTRLAGVTGELFF.

Here the CDR3 reads CSVEEQNNSPLHF. The CDR3 region has the DNA TGCAGCGTTGAAGAACAGAATAATTCACCCCTCCACTTT. The rearrangement links TRBV29-1 to TRBJ1-6; the D is unclear. Trimming pared 0 bases from V and 5 bases from J, leaving 5 bases between. This CDR3 comprises 13 residues. Germline values: CDR1 SQVTM, CDR2 ANQGSEA.

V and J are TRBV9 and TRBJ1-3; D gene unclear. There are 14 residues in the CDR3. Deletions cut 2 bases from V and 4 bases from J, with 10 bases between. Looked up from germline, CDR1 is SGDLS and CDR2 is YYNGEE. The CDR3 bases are TGTGCCAGCAGCGTTGACACGGTGGGAAACACCATATATTTT. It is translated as CASSVDTVGNTIYF.